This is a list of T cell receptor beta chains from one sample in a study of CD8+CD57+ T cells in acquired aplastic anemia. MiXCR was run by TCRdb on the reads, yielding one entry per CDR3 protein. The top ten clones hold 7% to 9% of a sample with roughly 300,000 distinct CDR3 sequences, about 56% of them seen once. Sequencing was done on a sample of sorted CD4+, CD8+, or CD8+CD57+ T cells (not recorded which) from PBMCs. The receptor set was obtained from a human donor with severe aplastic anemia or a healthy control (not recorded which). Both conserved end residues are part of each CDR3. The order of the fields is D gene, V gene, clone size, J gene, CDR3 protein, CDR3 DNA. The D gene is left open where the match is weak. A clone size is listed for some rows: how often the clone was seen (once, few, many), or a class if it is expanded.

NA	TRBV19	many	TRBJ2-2	CASSIKATSVGELFF	TGTGCCAGTAGTATAAAGGCTACTTCGGTCGGGGAGCTGTTTTTT
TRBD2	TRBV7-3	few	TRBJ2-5	CASSPQAGAQETQYF	TGTGCCAGCAGCCCACAAGCGGGAGCACAAGAGACCCAGTACTTC
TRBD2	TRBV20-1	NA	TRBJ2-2	CSARNSGGPWTGELFF	TGCAGTGCTAGAAATAGCGGGGGGCCGTGGACCGGGGAGCTGTTTTTT
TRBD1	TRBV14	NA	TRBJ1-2	CASSHGQGKSVYGYTF	TGTGCCAGCAGCCACGGACAGGGCAAGTCGGTCTATGGCTACACCTTC
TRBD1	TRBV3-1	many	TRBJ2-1	CASSVGTAYNEQFF	TGTGCCAGCAGCGTCGGGACAGCATACAATGAGCAGTTCTTC
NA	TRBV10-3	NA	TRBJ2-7	CAIGEQGNPYEQYF	TGTGCCATCGGCGAACAGGGAAACCCCTACGAGCAGTACTTC
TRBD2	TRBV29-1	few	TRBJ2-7	CSAGLAGDYEQYF	TGCAGCGCAGGACTAGCGGGAGACTACGAGCAGTACTTC
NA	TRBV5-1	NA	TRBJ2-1	CASSLSPGSDEQFF	TGCGCCAGCAGCTTGTCCCCCGGGAGCGATGAGCAGTTCTTC
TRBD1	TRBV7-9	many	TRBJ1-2	CASSPRGQGAEGYTF	TGTGCCAGCAGCCCGCGGGGACAGGGGGCGGAGGGCTACACCTTC
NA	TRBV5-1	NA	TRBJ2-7	CASSFRQPYEQYF	TGCGCCAGCAGCTTCCGGCAGCCTTACGAGCAGTACTTC
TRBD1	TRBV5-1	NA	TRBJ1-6	CASATGQSPLHF	TGCGCCAGTGCGACAGGGCAATCACCCCTCCACTTT
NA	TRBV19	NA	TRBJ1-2	CASSIGTAGGYGYTF	TGTGCCAGTAGTATTGGGACCGCAGGCGGCTATGGCTACACCTTC
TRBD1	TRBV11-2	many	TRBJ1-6	CASSRTGLSLHF	TGTGCCAGCAGCCGGACAGGGCTTTCCCTCCACTTT
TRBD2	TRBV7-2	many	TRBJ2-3	CASSLAPPLAGTDTQYF	TGTGCCAGCAGCTTAGCGCCCCCCCTAGCGGGCACAGATACGCAGTATTTT
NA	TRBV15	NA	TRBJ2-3	CATSPSGSTDTQYF	TGTGCCACCAGCCCGAGCGGTTCCACAGATACGCAGTATTTT
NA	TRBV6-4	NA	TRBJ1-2	CASSDSNRNYGYTF	TGTGCCAGCAGTGACTCGAATCGCAACTATGGCTACACCTTC
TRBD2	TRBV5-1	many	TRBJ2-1	CASSFSGGFTYNEQFF	TGCGCCAGCAGCTTTAGCGGGGGCTTTACTTACAATGAGCAGTTCTTC
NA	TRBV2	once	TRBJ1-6	CASSDRGTNSPLHF	TGTGCCAGCAGTGATCGGGGGACAAATTCACCCCTCCACTTT
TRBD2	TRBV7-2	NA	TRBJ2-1	CASSSLLAGGGWQFF	TGTGCCAGCAGCTCTCTACTAGCGGGGGGAGGCTGGCAGTTCTTC
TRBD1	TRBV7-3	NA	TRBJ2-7	CASSLTWTGSSYEQYF	TGTGCCAGCAGCTTAACCTGGACAGGCTCGTCCTACGAGCAGTACTTC
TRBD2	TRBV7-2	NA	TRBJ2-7	CASSTTRGGPEQYF	TGTGCCAGCAGCACAACTCGGGGAGGGCCCGAGCAGTACTTC
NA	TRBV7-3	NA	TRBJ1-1	CASSPMNTEAFF	TGTGCCAGCAGCCCAATGAACACTGAAGCTTTCTTT
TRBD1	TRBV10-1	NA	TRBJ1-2	CASSAGQGGYTF	TGCGCCAGCAGTGCTGGACAGGGTGGCTACACCTTC